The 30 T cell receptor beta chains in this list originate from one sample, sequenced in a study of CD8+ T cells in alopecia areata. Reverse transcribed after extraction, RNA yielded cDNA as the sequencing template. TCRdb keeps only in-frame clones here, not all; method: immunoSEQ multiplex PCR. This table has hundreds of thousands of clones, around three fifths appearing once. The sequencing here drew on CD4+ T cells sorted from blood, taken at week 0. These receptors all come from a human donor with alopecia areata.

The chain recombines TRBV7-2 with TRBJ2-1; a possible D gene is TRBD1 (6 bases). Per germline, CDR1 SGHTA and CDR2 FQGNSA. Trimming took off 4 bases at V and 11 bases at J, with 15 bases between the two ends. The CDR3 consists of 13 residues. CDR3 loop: CASSSPPGTKQFF. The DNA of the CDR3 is TGTGCCAGCAGCTCCCCCCCCGGGACAAAGCAGTTCTTC.

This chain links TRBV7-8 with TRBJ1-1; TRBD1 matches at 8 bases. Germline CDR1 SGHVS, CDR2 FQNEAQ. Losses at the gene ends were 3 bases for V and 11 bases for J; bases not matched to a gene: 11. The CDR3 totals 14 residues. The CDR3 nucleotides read TGTGCCAGCAGCTTCCGGGGTACAGGGGGGAGGGCTTTCTTT. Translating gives CASSFRGTGGRAFF.

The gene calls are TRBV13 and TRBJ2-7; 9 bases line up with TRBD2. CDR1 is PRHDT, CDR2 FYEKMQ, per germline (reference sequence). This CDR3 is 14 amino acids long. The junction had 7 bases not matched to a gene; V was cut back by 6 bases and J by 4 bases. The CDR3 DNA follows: TGTGCCAGCAGGCGAGTAGCGGGAGATTACGAGCAGTACTTC. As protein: CASRRVAGDYEQYF.

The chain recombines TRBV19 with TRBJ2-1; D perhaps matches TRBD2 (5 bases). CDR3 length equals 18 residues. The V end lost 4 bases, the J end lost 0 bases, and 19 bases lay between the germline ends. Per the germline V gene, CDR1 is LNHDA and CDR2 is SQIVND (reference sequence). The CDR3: CASSTNPYKRTSYNEQFF. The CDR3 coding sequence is TGTGCCAGTAGTACCAACCCCTACAAGCGGACCTCCTACAATGAGCAGTTCTTC.

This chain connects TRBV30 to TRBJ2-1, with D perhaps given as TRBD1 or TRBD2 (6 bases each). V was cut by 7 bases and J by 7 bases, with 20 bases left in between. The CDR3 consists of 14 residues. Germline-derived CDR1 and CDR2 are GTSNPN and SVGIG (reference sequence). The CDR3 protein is CASPRRGARNEQFF. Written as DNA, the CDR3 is TGTGCCTCCCCCCGGAGGGGGGCGCGGAATGAGCAGTTCTTC.

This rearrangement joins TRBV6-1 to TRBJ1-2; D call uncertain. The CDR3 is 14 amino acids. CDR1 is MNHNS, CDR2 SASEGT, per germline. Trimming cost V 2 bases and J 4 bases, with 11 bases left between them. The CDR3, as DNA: TGTGCCAGCAGTGAACTCCAGCCCCCCTATGGCTACACCTTC. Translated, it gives CASSELQPPYGYTF.

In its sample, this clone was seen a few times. The CDR3, as DNA: TGTGCCAGCAGCAGACAGAGAATGAACACTGAAGCTTTCTTT. Translated, it gives CASSRQRMNTEAFF. The V gene is TRBV6-5, the J gene TRBJ1-1; D might be TRBD1 (5 bases). Germline lookup yields CDR1 MNHEY and CDR2 SVGAGI. V was shortened by 6 bases and J by 0 bases, with 11 bases between the two germline ends. The CDR3 consists of 14 residues.

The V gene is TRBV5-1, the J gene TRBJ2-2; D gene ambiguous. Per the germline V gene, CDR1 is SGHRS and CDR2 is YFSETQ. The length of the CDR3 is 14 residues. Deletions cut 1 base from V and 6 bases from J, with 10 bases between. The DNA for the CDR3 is TGCGCCAGCAGCTTGCAAGGATACTCCGGGGAGCTGTTTTTT. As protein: CASSLQGYSGELFF.

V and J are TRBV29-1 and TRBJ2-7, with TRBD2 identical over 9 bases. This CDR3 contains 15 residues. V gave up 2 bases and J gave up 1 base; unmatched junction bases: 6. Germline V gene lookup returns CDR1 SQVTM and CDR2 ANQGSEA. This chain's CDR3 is CSVESPAGGSYEQYF. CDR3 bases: TGCAGCGTTGAATCTCCAGCGGGAGGATCCTACGAGCAGTACTTC.

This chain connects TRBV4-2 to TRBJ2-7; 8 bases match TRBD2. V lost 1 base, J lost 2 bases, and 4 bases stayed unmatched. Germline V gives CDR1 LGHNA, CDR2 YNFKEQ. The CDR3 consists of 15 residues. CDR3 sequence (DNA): TGTGCCAGCAGCCAAGCTAGGGGACTAGCCTACGAGCAGTACTTC. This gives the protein CASSQARGLAYEQYF.

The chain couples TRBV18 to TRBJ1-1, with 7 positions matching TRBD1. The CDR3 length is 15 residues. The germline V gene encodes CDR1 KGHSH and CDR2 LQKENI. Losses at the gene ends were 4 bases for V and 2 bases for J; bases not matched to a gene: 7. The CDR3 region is CASSRGQTPNTEAFF. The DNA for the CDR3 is TGTGCCAGCTCACGGGGACAGACTCCCAACACTGAAGCTTTCTTT.

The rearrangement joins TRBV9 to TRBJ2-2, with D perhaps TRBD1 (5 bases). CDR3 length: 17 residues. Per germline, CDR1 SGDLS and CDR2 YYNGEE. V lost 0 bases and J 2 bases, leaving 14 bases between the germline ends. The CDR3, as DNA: TGTGCCAGCAGCGTAGATCTGGGCCAGGGAAACACCGGGGAGCTGTTTTTT. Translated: CASSVDLGQGNTGELFF.

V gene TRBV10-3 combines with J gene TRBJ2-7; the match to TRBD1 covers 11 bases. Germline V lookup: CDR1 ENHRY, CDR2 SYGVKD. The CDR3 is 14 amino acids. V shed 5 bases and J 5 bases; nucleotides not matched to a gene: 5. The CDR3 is CAISTGTGGNEQYF. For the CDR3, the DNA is TGTGCCATCAGTACCGGGACAGGGGGTAACGAGCAGTACTTC.

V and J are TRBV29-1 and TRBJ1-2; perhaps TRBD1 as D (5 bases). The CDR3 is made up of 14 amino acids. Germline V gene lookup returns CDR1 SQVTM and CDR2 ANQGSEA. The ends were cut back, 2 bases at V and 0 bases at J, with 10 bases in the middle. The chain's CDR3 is CSVESGTSNYGYTF. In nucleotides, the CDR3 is TGCAGCGTTGAATCTGGGACCTCTAACTATGGCTACACCTTC.

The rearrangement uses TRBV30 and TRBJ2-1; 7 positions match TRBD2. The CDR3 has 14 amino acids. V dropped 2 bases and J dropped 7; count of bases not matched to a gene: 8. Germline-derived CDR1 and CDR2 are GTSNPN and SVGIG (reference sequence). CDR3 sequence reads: CAWSREGRANEQFF. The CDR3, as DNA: TGTGCCTGGAGTAGGGAGGGCCGGGCGAATGAGCAGTTCTTC. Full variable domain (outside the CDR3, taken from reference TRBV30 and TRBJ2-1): SQTIHQWPATLVQPVGSPLSLECTVEGTSNPNLYWYRQAAGRGLQLLFYSVGIGQISSEVPQNLSASRPQDRQFILSSKKLLLSDSGFYLCAWSREGRANEQFFGPGTRLTVL.

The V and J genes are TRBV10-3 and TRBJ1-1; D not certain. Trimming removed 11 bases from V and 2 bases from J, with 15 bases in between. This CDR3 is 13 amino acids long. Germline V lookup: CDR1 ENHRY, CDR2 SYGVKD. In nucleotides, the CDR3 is TGTGCCTCCCAGAGAGCATCAAACACTGAAGCTTTCTTT. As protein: CASQRASNTEAFF.

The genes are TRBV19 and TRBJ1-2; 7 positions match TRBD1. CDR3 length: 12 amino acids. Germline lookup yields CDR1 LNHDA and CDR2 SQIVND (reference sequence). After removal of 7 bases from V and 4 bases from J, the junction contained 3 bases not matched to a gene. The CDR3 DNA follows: TGTGCCAGTACCGACAGGGCCTATGGCTACACCTTC. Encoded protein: CASTDRAYGYTF.

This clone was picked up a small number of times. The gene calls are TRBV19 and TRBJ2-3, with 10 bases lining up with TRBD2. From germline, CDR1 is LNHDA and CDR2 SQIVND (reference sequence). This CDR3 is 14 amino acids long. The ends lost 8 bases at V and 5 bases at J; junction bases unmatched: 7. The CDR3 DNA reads TGTGCCAGTGGAGCGGGAGGGCCGGTAGATACGCAGTATTTT. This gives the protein CASGAGGPVDTQYF.

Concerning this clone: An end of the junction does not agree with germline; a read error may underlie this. The chain's CDR3 is CARSPGRGLPRPSPTDTQYF. DNA of the CDR3: TGCGCCAGAAGTCCAGGCAGGGGGCTCCCGCGGCCCTCCCCCACAGATACGCAGTATTTT. This chain connects TRBV23-1 to TRBJ2-3; 8 nucleotides align to TRBD1. TRBV23-1 counts as an open reading frame of uncertain function. The CDR3 is 20 amino acids.

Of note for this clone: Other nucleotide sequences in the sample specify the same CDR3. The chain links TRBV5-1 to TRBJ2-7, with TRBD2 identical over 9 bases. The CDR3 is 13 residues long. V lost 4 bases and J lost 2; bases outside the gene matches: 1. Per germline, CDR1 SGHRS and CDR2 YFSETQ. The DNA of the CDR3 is TGCGCCAGCAGCCCTAGCGGGGCCTACGAGCAGTACTTC. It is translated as CASSPSGAYEQYF.

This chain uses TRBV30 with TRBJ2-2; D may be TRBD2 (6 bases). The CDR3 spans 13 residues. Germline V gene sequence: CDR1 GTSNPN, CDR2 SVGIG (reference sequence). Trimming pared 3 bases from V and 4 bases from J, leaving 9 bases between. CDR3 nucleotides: TGTGCCTGGAGGGGACTTGGCACCGGGGAGCTGTTTTTT. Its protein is CAWRGLGTGELFF.

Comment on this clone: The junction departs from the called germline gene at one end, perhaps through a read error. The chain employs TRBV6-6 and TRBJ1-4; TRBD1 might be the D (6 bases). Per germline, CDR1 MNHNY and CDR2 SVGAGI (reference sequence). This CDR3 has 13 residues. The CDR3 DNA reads TGTGCCAGCAGGGAGTCGACAGGACTCGGAACAGTTTTT. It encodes CASRESTGLGTVF.

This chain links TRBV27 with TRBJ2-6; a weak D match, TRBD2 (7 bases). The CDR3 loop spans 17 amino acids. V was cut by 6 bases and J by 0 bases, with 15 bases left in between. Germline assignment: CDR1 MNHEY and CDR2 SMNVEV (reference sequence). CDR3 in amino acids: CASRPWEGDSGANVLTF. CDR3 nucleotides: TGTGCCAGCAGACCCTGGGAGGGGGACTCTGGGGCCAACGTCCTGACTTTC.

CDR3 amino acids: CASIFTENSPLHF. CDR3 bases: TGTGCCAGCATTTTCACGGAGAATTCACCCCTCCACTTT. The rearrangement joins TRBV2 to TRBJ1-6; D unresolved. The CDR3 extends over 13 amino acids. The germline V gene encodes CDR1 SNHLY and CDR2 FYNNEI. V shed 7 bases and J shed 7 bases, with 11 bases lying between them.

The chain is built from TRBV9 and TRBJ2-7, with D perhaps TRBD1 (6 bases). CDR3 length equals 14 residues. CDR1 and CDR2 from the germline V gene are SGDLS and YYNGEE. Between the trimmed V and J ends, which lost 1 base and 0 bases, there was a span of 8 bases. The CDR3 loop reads CASSVTGSSYEQYF. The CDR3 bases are TGTGCCAGCAGCGTAACAGGGAGCTCCTACGAGCAGTACTTC.

The CDR3 DNA reads as TGTGCCTGGAGCAAAAGGACAGGCGCTGGAGATACGCAGTATTTT. Residues: CAWSKRTGAGDTQYF. The J gene is TRBJ2-3, the V gene TRBV30, with 7 bases fitting TRBD1. The length of the CDR3 is 15 residues. Germline CDR1 reads GTSNPN; CDR2 reads SVGIG (reference sequence). V shed 3 bases, J shed 5 bases, and the junction held 11 bases outside the gene matches.

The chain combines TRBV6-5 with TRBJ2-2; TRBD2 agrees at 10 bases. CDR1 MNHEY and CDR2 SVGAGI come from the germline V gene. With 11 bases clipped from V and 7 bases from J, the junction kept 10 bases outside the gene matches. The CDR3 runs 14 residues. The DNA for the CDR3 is TGTGCCGGCCGGAGCGGGGGGGCTGGCGGGGAGCTGTTTTTT. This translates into CAGRSGGAGGELFF.

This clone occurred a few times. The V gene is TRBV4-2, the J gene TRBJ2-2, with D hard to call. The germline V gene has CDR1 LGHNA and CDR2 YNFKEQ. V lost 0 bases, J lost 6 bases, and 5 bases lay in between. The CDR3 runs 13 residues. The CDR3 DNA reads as TGTGCCAGCAGCCAAGAGATTTCCGGGGAGCTGTTTTTT. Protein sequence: CASSQEISGELFF.

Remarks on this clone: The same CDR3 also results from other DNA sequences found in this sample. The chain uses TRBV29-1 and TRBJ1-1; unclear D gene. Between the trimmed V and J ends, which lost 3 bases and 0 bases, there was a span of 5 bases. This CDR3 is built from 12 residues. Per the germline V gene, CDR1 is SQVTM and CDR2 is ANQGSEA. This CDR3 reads CSVDRMNTEAFF. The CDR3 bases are TGCAGCGTTGACAGAATGAACACTGAAGCTTTCTTT.

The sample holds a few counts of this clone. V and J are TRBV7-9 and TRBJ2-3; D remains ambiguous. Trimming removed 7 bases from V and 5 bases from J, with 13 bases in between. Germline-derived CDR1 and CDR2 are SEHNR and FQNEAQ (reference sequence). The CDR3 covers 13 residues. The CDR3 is CASIPGRLDTQYF. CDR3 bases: TGTGCCAGCATCCCCGGACGGCTAGATACGCAGTATTTT.